The clone carrying this T cell receptor beta chain was observed a few times. Its antigen remains unknown. These data belong to a study of cytomegalovirus exposure and HLA in healthy donors. Study-wide findings and caveats: It has been reported that TCR beta sequences accurately predicted the HLA-A and HLA-B alleles of most subjects.

The CDR3 loop spans 14 amino acids. The ends were cut back, 4 bases at V and 2 bases at J, with 9 bases in the middle. Germline assignment: CDR1 SGHVS and CDR2 FQNEAQ. The PCR employed 60 Vbeta primers together with 13 Jbeta primers. Profiling relied on immunoSEQ multiplex PCR, and the TCRdb table lists in-frame clones only, not all of them. The table records around 130,000 clones, approximately 8.7% of them present only once. Sequencing input: PBMCs. The rearrangement joins TRBV7-8 to TRBJ1-3; D is undetermined. The TCR sequence derives from a man in his forties or fifties in good health and CMV-seronegative. The DNA of the CDR3 is TGTGCCAGCAGCTCCAGTATAACTGGAAACACCATATATTTT. It is translated as CASSSSITGNTIYF.